This T cell receptor beta chain is from a study of a mutant IDH1 vaccine in newly diagnosed glioma. In the study overall: Visits designated V12 and V13 were conducted at weeks 35 and 47, respectively.

Clones were read by immunoSEQ multiplex PCR, and TCRdb kept only the in-frame ones, dropping some. Of about 54,000 clones listed, under 90% are singletons. Described time point: week 35, safety follow-up. The investigators gave 300 ug of mutant IDH1 20-mer peptide in each vaccine dose, together with topical imiquimod. As concerns this clone: The antigen is undetermined.

This TCR was recovered from a young woman with glioma. The sample in question was PBMCs, obtained from a glioma patient whose treatment included an IDH1 peptide vaccine.

The CDR3 spells CSVDPRGRELREGYTF. In DNA, the CDR3 is TGCAGCGTTGACCCCAGAGGTCGGGAGCTGAGAGAGGGCTACACCTTC. V gene TRBV29-1 combines with J gene TRBJ1-2, with D unresolved. Between the trimmed V and J ends, which lost 3 bases and 8 bases, there was a span of 25 bases. The CDR3 spans 16 residues. Per the germline V gene, CDR1 is SQVTM and CDR2 is ANQGSEA.